Ten or more counts support the clone carrying this T cell receptor (beta chain). Amplification of TCR beta CDR3 regions used RNA as the template. HTBI primers drove first-round RT-PCR of the TCR CDR3. A single record per CDR3 protein comes from TCRdb applying MiXCR to the multiplex PCR reads. Of some 620,000 distinct CDR3 sequences in the sample, 15% to 20% were seen once. V lost 5 bases, J lost 0 bases, and 18 bases lay in between. The CDR3 contains 17 residues. Germline V gene lookup returns CDR1 MDHEN and CDR2 SYDVKM. This entry comes from a study of T cells in Graves' hyperthyroidism and ophthalmopathy. The wider study: Peripheral blood was collected at initial diagnosis, before any treatment.

Sequencing used blood. The chain employs TRBV28 and TRBJ2-3; D is unclear. This clonotype was sampled from a woman in her 30s with Graves' hyperthyroidism. The CDR3 here is CASSPIYVGRSTDTQYF. The CDR3 DNA follows: TGTGCCAGCAGTCCCATTTACGTAGGACGGAGCACAGATACGCAGTATTTT.